The TCR beta chain under discussion was sequenced for a study of beta chain features in type 1 diabetes. Study-level findings and limits: When Type 1 diabetes patients were examined, their TCRB CDR3s proved moderately but significantly shorter in all four CD4+ subsets.

The V and J ends lost 4 bases and 5 bases, in that order; junction bases with no gene match: 12. The CDR3 has 16 amino acids. CDR1 is SGHRS and CDR2 is YFSETQ in the germline V gene. What was sequenced were expressed TCRB transcripts, since all of the isolated RNA had been reverse transcribed. Here immunoSEQ multiplex PCR was the method, and the copy in TCRdb shows in-frame clones only, minus some. The profile shows tens of thousands of clones, roughly half of them singletons. This clone was seen a handful of times. The antigen is undetermined. The specimen was stem cell memory CD4+ T cells from blood. The clonotype originates from a man younger than 45 with type 1 diabetes. The chain employs TRBV5-1 and TRBJ2-5, with 9 bases that match TRBD1. The CDR3 region has the DNA TGCGCCAGCAGCCTTGGGACAGGGACGGGTTTGGAGACCCAGTACTTC. Its protein is CASSLGTGTGLETQYF.